This is a list of T cell receptor beta chains from one sample in a study of blood T cell repertoires in COVID-19. TCRdb's table, derived via immunoSEQ multiplex PCR, lists solely in-frame clones and lacks some. The repertoire consists of tens of thousands of clones, with 75% to 85% occurring once and the leading ten covering roughly 6.3%. Material: peripheral blood. The receptors stem from a woman aged 55 to 70 with acute or convalescent COVID-19. CDR3s include the opening cysteine and the closing phenylalanine or tryptophan. Fields, in order: V gene, J gene, clone size, D gene, CDR3 protein, CDR3 DNA. The D gene is left open where the match is weak. The size entry is marked missing in some rows and otherwise reads once, few, many or a size class.

v_gene: TRBV6-5
j_gene: TRBJ1-2
abundance: few
d_gene: NA
CDR3aa: CASSDSLDGYTF
CDR3nt: TGTGCCAGCAGCGACAGTTTAGATGGCTACACCTTC

v_gene: TRBV27
j_gene: TRBJ2-2
abundance: once
d_gene: TRBD2
CDR3aa: CASSLFGGTNTGELFF
CDR3nt: TGTGCCAGCAGTTTATTCGGGGGGACGAACACCGGGGAGCTGTTTTTT

v_gene: TRBV7-2
j_gene: TRBJ1-1
abundance: once
d_gene: NA
CDR3aa: CASSLDDTTPEAFF
CDR3nt: TGTGCCAGCAGCTTAGATGACACAACACCTGAAGCTTTCTTT

v_gene: TRBV15
j_gene: TRBJ1-2
abundance: NA
d_gene: NA
CDR3aa: CATSRGTSNYGYTF
CDR3nt: TGTGCCACCAGCAGGGGCACTTCGAACTATGGCTACACCTTC

v_gene: TRBV2
j_gene: TRBJ1-1
abundance: NA
d_gene: NA
CDR3aa: CASREDSLNTEAFF
CDR3nt: TGTGCCAGCAGGGAGGACAGCTTGAACACTGAAGCTTTCTTT

v_gene: TRBV7-9
j_gene: TRBJ2-2
abundance: NA
d_gene: NA
CDR3aa: CASSLARESRPNTGELFF
CDR3nt: TGTGCCAGCAGCTTAGCGCGCGAGAGCCGCCCGAACACCGGGGAGCTGTTTTTT

v_gene: TRBV2
j_gene: TRBJ1-3
abundance: NA
d_gene: NA
CDR3aa: CASRPTGLGNTIYF
CDR3nt: TGTGCCAGCAGACCGACAGGCCTTGGCAACACCATATATTTT

v_gene: TRBV7-2
j_gene: TRBJ2-1
abundance: once
d_gene: NA
CDR3aa: CASSSGSQGYGEQFF
CDR3nt: TGTGCCAGCAGCTCCGGGTCCCAGGGTTACGGTGAGCAGTTCTTC

v_gene: TRBV19
j_gene: TRBJ2-1
abundance: few
d_gene: TRBD2
CDR3aa: CASSPLTSGGIDEQFF
CDR3nt: TGTGCCAGTAGCCCGTTGACTAGCGGGGGAATTGATGAGCAGTTCTTC

v_gene: TRBV6-1
j_gene: TRBJ1-3
abundance: NA
d_gene: TRBD1
CDR3aa: CASSDRGRGNTIYF
CDR3nt: TGTGCCAGCAGTGACAGGGGGCGCGGAAACACCATATATTTT

v_gene: TRBV7-2
j_gene: TRBJ2-3
abundance: once
d_gene: NA
CDR3aa: CASSNPGDDTQYF
CDR3nt: TGTGCCAGCAGCAACCCGGGAGACGATACGCAGTATTTT

v_gene: TRBV10-3
j_gene: TRBJ1-1
abundance: few
d_gene: TRBD1
CDR3aa: CAISESGDRDEAFF
CDR3nt: TGTGCCATCAGTGAGTCGGGGGACAGGGATGAAGCTTTCTTT

v_gene: TRBV9
j_gene: TRBJ1-1
abundance: NA
d_gene: NA
CDR3aa: CASSVGGGDTEAFF
CDR3nt: TGTGCCAGCAGCGTAGGGGGAGGAGACACTGAAGCTTTCTTT

v_gene: TRBV9
j_gene: TRBJ1-1
abundance: NA
d_gene: NA
CDR3aa: CASSETVGKTEAFF
CDR3nt: TGTGCCAGCAGCGAAACGGTCGGGAAAACTGAAGCTTTCTTT

v_gene: TRBV9
j_gene: TRBJ1-2
abundance: NA
d_gene: NA
CDR3aa: CASSVSGFAGYTF
CDR3nt: TGTGCCAGCAGCGTGTCAGGGTTCGCTGGCTACACCTTC

v_gene: TRBV19
j_gene: TRBJ1-6
abundance: NA
d_gene: TRBD1
CDR3aa: CASSITGGPNSPLHF
CDR3nt: TGTGCCAGTAGTATAACAGGGGGCCCTAATTCACCCCTCCACTTT

v_gene: TRBV3-1/TRBV3-2
j_gene: TRBJ2-5
abundance: NA
d_gene: NA
CDR3aa: CASSHPTRTQETQYF
CDR3nt: TGTGCCAGCAGCCACCCGACTAGGACTCAAGAGACCCAGTACTTC

v_gene: TRBV15
j_gene: TRBJ1-1
abundance: once
d_gene: NA
CDR3aa: CATSRDHTPEDEAFF
CDR3nt: TGTGCCACCAGCAGAGACCACACCCCCGAGGATGAAGCTTTCTTT

v_gene: TRBV4-1
j_gene: TRBJ1-1
abundance: NA
d_gene: NA
CDR3aa: CASSQVPQARQRAFF
CDR3nt: TGCGCCAGCAGCCAAGTTCCGCAGGCCCGCCAAAGAGCTTTCTTT

v_gene: TRBV5-1
j_gene: TRBJ2-3
abundance: NA
d_gene: TRBD1
CDR3aa: CATRTGPGTDTQYF
CDR3nt: TGCGCCACCCGGACAGGGCCGGGCACAGATACGCAGTATTTT

v_gene: TRBV7-9
j_gene: TRBJ1-2
abundance: NA
d_gene: NA
CDR3aa: CASSNQTYGYTF
CDR3nt: TGTGCCAGCAGCAACCAGACTTATGGCTACACCTTC

v_gene: TRBV5-5
j_gene: TRBJ1-2
abundance: once
d_gene: NA
CDR3aa: CASSLLYGYTF
CDR3nt: TGTGCCAGCAGCTTACTCTATGGCTACACCTTC

v_gene: TRBV10-3
j_gene: TRBJ1-2
abundance: NA
d_gene: TRBD1
CDR3aa: CAIRDQGAIDIYGYTF
CDR3nt: TGTGCCATCAGGGACCAGGGGGCCATCGACATCTATGGCTACACCTTC

v_gene: TRBV28
j_gene: TRBJ1-5
abundance: many
d_gene: NA
CDR3aa: CASSPAGSNQPQHF
CDR3nt: TGTGCCAGCAGCCCCGCGGGGAGCAATCAGCCCCAGCATTTT

v_gene: TRBV4-1
j_gene: TRBJ2-7
abundance: NA
d_gene: NA
CDR3aa: CASSQEESGRLDEQYF
CDR3nt: TGCGCCAGCAGCCAAGAGGAGAGCGGAAGGTTAGACGAGCAGTACTTC

v_gene: TRBV6-1
j_gene: TRBJ2-7
abundance: NA
d_gene: TRBD1
CDR3aa: CASSVGSGTGFYEQYF
CDR3nt: TGTGCCAGCAGTGTTGGGTCCGGGACAGGGTTCTACGAGCAGTACTTC